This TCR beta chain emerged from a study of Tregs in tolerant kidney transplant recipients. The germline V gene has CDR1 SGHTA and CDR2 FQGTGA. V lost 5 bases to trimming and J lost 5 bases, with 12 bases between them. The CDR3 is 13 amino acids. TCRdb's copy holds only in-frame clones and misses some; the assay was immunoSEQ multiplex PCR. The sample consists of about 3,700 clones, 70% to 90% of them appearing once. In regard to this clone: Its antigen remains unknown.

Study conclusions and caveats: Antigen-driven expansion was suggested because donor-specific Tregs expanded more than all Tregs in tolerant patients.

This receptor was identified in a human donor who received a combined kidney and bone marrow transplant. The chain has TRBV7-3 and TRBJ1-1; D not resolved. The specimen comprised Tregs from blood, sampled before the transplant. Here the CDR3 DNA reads TGTGCCAGCAGCCCACCGGGTTCGACTGAAGCTTTCTTT. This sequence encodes CASSPPGSTEAFF.